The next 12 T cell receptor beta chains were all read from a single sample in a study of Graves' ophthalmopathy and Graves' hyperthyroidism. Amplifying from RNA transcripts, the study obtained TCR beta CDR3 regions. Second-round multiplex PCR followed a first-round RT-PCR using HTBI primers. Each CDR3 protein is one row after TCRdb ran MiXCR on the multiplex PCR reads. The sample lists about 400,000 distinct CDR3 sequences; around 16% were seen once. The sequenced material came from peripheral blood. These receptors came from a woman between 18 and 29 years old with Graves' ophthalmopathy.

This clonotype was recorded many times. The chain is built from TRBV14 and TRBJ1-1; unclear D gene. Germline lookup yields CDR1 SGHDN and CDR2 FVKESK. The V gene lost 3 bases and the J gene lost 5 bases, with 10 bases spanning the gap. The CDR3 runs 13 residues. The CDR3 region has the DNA TGTGCCAGCAGCCAGGGATTTAGGACTGAAGCTTTCTTT. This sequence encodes CASSQGFRTEAFF.

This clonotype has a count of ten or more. In nucleotides, the CDR3 is TGTGCCAGCAGTGAATCTGGGTCCGACTCCTATGGCTACACCTTC. As protein: CASSESGSDSYGYTF. The rearrangement joins TRBV6-4 to TRBJ1-2, with D uncertain. This CDR3 spans 15 amino acids. V was trimmed by 3 bases and J by 4 bases, leaving 15 bases between them. Germline V gene data show CDR1 as MRHNA and CDR2 as SNTAGT.

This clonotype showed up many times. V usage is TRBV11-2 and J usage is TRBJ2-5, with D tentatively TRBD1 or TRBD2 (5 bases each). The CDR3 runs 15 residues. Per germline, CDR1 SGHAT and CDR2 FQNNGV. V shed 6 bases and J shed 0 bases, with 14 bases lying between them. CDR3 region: CASRGTNTYQETQYF. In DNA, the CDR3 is TGTGCCAGCAGAGGGACGAACACGTACCAAGAGACCCAGTACTTC.

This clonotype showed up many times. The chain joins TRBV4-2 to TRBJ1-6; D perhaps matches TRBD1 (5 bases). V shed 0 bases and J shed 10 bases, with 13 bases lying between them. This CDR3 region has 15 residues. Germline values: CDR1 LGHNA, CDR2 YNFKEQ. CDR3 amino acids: CASSQEIGDASPLHF. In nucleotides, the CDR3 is TGTGCCAGCAGCCAAGAGATAGGGGACGCCTCACCCCTCCACTTT.

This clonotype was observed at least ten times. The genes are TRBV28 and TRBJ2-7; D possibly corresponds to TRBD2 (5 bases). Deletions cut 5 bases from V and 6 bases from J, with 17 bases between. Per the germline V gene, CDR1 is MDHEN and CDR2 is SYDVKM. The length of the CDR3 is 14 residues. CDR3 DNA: TGTGCCAGCAGTCTACCGGGGTGGGAAGGCGAGCAGTACTTC. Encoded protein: CASSLPGWEGEQYF.

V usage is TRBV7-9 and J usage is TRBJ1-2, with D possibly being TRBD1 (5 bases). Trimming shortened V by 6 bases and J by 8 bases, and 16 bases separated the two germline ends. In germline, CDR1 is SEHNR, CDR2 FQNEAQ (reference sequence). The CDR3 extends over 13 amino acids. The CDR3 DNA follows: TGTGCCAGCAGTTTTATGGGGGAAAAAGGCTACACCTTC. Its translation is CASSFMGEKGYTF.

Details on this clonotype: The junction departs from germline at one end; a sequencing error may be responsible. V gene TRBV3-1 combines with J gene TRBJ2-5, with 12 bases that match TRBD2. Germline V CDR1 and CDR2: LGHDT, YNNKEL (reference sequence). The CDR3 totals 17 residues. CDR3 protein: CTSSLAGGPWRQETQYF. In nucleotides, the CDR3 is TGTACCAGCAGCCTAGCGGGAGGGCCCTGGAGGCAAGAGACCCAGTACTTC.

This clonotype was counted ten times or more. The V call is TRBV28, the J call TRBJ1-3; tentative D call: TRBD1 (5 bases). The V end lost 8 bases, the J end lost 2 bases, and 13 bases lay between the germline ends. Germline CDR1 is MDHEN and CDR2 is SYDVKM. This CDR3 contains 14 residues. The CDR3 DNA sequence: TGTGCCAGCCACGAGAAAGGGGCTGGAAACACCATATATTTT. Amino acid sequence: CASHEKGAGNTIYF.

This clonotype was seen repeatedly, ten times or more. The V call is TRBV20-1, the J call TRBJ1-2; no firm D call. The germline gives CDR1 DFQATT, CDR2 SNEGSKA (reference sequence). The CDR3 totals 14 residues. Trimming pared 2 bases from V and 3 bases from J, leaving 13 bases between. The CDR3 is CSARRAILDYGYTF. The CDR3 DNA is TGCAGTGCTAGACGGGCCATACTCGACTATGGCTACACCTTC.

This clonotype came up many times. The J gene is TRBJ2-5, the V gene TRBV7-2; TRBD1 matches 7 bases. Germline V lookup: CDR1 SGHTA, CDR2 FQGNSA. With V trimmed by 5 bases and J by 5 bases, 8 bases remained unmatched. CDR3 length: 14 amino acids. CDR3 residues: CASSPRTTGETQYF. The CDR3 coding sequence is TGTGCCAGCAGCCCGAGGACGACAGGGGAGACCCAGTACTTC.

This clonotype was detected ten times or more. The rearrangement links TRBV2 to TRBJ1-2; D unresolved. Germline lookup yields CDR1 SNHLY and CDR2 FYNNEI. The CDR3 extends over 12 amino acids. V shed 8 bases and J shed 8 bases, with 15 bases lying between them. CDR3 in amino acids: CASSKVTGGYTF. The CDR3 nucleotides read TGTGCCAGCTCAAAAGTAACGGGAGGCTACACCTTC.

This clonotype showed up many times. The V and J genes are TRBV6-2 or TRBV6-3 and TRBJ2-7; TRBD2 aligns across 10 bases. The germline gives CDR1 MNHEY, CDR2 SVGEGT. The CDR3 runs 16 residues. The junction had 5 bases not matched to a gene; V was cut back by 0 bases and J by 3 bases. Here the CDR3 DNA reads TGTGCCAGCAGTTACTCCTGGCTAGCGGGGGACTACGAGCAGTACTTC. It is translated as CASSYSWLAGDYEQYF.